These T cell receptor beta chains were read from a single sample in a study of graft-versus-host responses after intestinal transplantation. Their antigen targets remain unknown. Sequencing used immunoSEQ multiplex PCR; TCRdb keeps in-frame clones, though not all of them. The sample shows 130,000 to 150,000 clones, 80% to 95% of them seen only once. The sample here was unstimulated CD4+ T cells sorted from spleen or lymph node cells, taken before intestinal transplant. These receptors were taken from a human donor who received an intestinal transplant. CDR3s include the opening cysteine and the closing phenylalanine or tryptophan. Each record gives: clone size, J gene, D gene, V gene, CDR3 DNA, CDR3 protein. A D gene is named only where the DNA matches it firmly. The size of a clone is reported for some rows only, either as once, few or many, or as a class for expanded clones.

.	TRBJ1-2	.	TRBV4-3	TGCGCCAGCAGCCAGACCAGACAGGTTGGCTATGGCTACACCTTC	CASSQTRQVGYGYTF
.	TRBJ2-5	TRBD2	TRBV4-3	TGCGCCAGCAGCCAAGATAAACTAGCGGGAGAGACCCAGTACTTC	CASSQDKLAGETQYF
.	TRBJ2-7	.	TRBV14	TGTGCCAGCAGTCAATTCAGGGGACCCTACGAGCAGTACTTC	CASSQFRGPYEQYF
.	TRBJ2-7	TRBD1	TRBV7-9	TGTGCCAGCACCTCGGGACAGGGGCTAGACGAGCAGTACTTC	CASTSGQGLDEQYF
.	TRBJ2-7	.	TRBV7-2	TGTGCCAGCAGCTCCACAAGCTCCTACGAGCAGTACTTC	CASSSTSSYEQYF
.	TRBJ2-4	.	TRBV11-2	TGTGCCAGCAGCTTACGGGACACCAGTCTAGCCAAAAACATTCAGTACTTC	CASSLRDTSLAKNIQYF
.	TRBJ2-7	.	TRBV5-1	TGCGCCAGCAGCTTGGGCGGCTCCCCTTCCTACGAGCAGTACTTC	CASSLGGSPSYEQYF
.	TRBJ2-3	.	TRBV29-1	TGCAGCGTTGACAGGGCCACAGATACGCAGTATTTT	CSVDRATDTQYF
.	TRBJ2-1	TRBD2	TRBV5-1	TGCGCCAGCAGCCAAAAGCGGGAGGAGGTATACAATGAGCAGTTCTTC	CASSQKREEVYNEQFF
once	TRBJ2-7	.	TRBV28	TGTGCCGGTCGGCGGGCGGGTCCCCCTAACGAGCAGTACTTC	CAGRRAGPPNEQYF
.	TRBJ2-7	.	TRBV25-1	TGTGCCAGCAGTGCCCGGTTAGGGGGCGAGCAGTACTTC	CASSARLGGEQYF
.	TRBJ1-2	TRBD1	TRBV15	TGTGCCACCAGCAGGGACAGGGCGGGCTATGGCTACACCTTC	CATSRDRAGYGYTF
.	TRBJ1-2	TRBD1	TRBV7-2	TGTGCCAGCAGCTCGGGACAGGGGGTCGGAGTAACTGGCTACACCTTC	CASSSGQGVGVTGYTF
.	TRBJ2-1	.	TRBV5-4	TGTGCCAGCAGCTTGTACCAGGTGGATGAGCAGTTCTTC	CASSLYQVDEQFF
.	TRBJ1-5	TRBD1	TRBV5-6	TGTGCCAGCAGCTTGCGGGGACAGCTAAGGGGGCCCCAGCATTTT	CASSLRGQLRGPQHF
.	TRBJ2-1	.	TRBV5-1	TGCGCCAGCAGCTTGGTCGCAGACAATGAGCAGTTCTTC	CASSLVADNEQFF